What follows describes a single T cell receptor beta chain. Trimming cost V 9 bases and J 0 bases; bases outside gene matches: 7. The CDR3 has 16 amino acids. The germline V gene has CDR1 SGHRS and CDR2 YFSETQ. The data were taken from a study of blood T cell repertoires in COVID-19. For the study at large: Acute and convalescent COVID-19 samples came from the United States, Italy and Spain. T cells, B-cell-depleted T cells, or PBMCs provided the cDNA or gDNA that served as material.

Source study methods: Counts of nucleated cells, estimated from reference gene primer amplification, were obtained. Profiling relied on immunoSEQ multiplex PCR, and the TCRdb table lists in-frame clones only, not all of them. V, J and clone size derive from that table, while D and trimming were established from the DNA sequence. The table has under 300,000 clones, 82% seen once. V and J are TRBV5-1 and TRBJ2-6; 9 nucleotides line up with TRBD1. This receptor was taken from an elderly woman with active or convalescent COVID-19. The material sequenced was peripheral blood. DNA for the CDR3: TGCGCCACCGGGGACAGGGATAACTCTGGGGCCAACGTCCTGACTTTC. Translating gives CATGDRDNSGANVLTF.